This T cell receptor beta chain was retrieved from a study of T-cell memory formation after mild COVID-19. The overall study: TCR clusters were mostly donor specific. Findings and caveats of the study: The finding that pre-infection memory included some responding clones suggested that cross-reactive memory joined.

5'RACE primed at constant segments yielded TCR alpha and TCR beta cDNA libraries bearing sample barcodes and UMIs. TCRdb reanalysed the 5' RACE reads using MiXCR and keeps one entry per CDR3 protein. The table includes roughly 480,000 distinct CDR3 sequences, about 23% detected once. A word on this clonotype: Its specificity is unknown.

This receptor was taken from an adult woman who had mild COVID-19 (a few samples of this study predate the infection). Cell type and time point are not known. Sequencing input: PBMCs or a T cell subset sorted from them (not recorded which).

In nucleotides, the CDR3 is TGCAGCGTTGAAGATCGGAAGGAGGGTGAAGCTTTCTTT. It yields the protein CSVEDRKEGEAFF. The V call is TRBV29-1, the J call TRBJ1-1, with no clear D. V was trimmed by 0 bases and J by 7 bases, leaving 12 bases between them. Germline V gene data show CDR1 as SQVTM and CDR2 as ANQGSEA. The CDR3 contains 13 residues.